These 21 T cell receptor beta chains share one sample of origin, sequenced in a study of early T cells in non-severe SARS-CoV-2 infection. TCRdb re-analysed the 5' RACE reads in MiXCR, keeping a single row per CDR3 protein. The table has 100,000 to 130,000 distinct CDR3 sequences, around 10% seen once. Sequencing was done on a sample of whole blood. The receptor source for this set is an adult who was a healthcare worker with PCR-confirmed SARS-CoV-2 infection or an uninfected control (not recorded which).

In its sample, this clonotype was seen a few times. This chain connects TRBV29-1 to TRBJ2-7; possibly TRBD1 or TRBD2 for D (7 bases each). The CDR3 is 12 residues long. V lost 4 bases, J lost 6 bases, and 13 bases lay in between. Germline CDR1 and CDR2: SQVTM and ANQGSEA. In DNA, the CDR3 is TGCAGCGTTGGACAGGGAGGGTTCGAGCAGTACTTC. As protein: CSVGQGGFEQYF.

This clonotype was counted at least ten times. The chain combines TRBV30 with TRBJ2-1; TRBD2 might be the D (5 bases). From germline, CDR1 is GTSNPN and CDR2 SVGIG (reference sequence). Trimming stripped 2 bases from V and 7 bases from J, with 9 bases between. There are 12 residues in the CDR3. This CDR3 is CAWSSGWNEQFF. CDR3 in DNA: TGTGCCTGGAGTTCGGGATGGAATGAGCAGTTCTTC.

Many counts were recorded for this clonotype. The chain has TRBV27 and TRBJ2-7; no reliable D call. Germline V lookup: CDR1 MNHEY, CDR2 SMNVEV (reference sequence). V lost 2 bases and J 3 bases, leaving 8 bases between the germline ends. This CDR3 has 13 residues. In DNA, the CDR3 is TGTGCCAGCAGTTTAAGGGTTCGCTACGAGCAGTACTTC. It is translated as CASSLRVRYEQYF.

The rearrangement links TRBV12-3 or TRBV12-4 to TRBJ1-2, with no clear D. Trimming shortened V by 6 bases and J by 4 bases, and 9 bases separated the two germline ends. The CDR3 length is 12 residues. As DNA, the CDR3 is TGTGCCAGCAGGGATGTATCCTATGGCTACACCTTC. Protein product: CASRDVSYGYTF.

In its sample, this clonotype was seen many times. V usage is TRBV11-2 and J usage is TRBJ2-1; 9 bases align to TRBD2. The CDR3 loop spans 14 amino acids. Losses at the gene ends were 3 bases for V and 9 bases for J; bases not matched to a gene: 6. Germline V CDR1 and CDR2: SGHAT, FQNNGV. The CDR3 nucleotides read TGTGCCAGCAGCTTGTCTCTAGCGGGAACTGAGCAGTTCTTC. It specifies CASSLSLAGTEQFF. Full variable domain (rest looked up from reference TRBV11-2 and TRBJ2-1): EAGVAQSPRYKIIEKRQSVAFWCNPISGHATLYWYQQILGQGPKLLIQFQNNGVVDDSQLPKDRFSAERLKGVDSTLKIQPAKLEDSAVYLCASSLSLAGTEQFFGPGTRLTVL.

This clonotype was seen only a few times. CDR3 region: CASSPREAEAFF. The CDR3 DNA is TGTGCCAGCAGCCCCAGGGAGGCCGAAGCTTTCTTT. V gene TRBV7-9 combines with J gene TRBJ1-1, with TRBD1 as a possible D gene (5 bases). The CDR3 extends over 12 amino acids. V was shortened by 5 bases and J by 8 bases, with 12 bases between the two germline ends. Germline V gene data show CDR1 as SEHNR and CDR2 as FQNEAQ (reference sequence).

This clonotype has ten or more counts. This chain links TRBV4-1 with TRBJ2-7; TRBD1 might be the D (6 bases). Germline V CDR1 and CDR2: MGHRA, YSYEKL. The V and J ends lost 1 base and 3 bases respectively, with 13 bases between them. This CDR3 contains 15 residues. CDR3 DNA: TGCGCCAGCAGCCAAGCTAATCTAGGGGGCTACGAGCAGTACTTC. Its translation: CASSQANLGGYEQYF.

In nucleotides, the CDR3 is TGTGCCAGCAGCTTTCCTGACAGGGGGAAAGAAAAACTGTTTTTT. It is translated as CASSFPDRGKEKLFF. The chain uses TRBV11-2 and TRBJ1-4; 9 nucleotides align to TRBD1. The V and J ends lost 3 bases and 8 bases, in that order; junction bases with no gene match: 7. Germline-derived CDR1 and CDR2 are SGHAT and FQNNGV. The length of the CDR3 is 15 residues.

This clonotype was recorded many times. V usage is TRBV10-2 and J usage is TRBJ2-3; 8 positions agree with TRBD2. Trimming at V came to 6 bases and at J to 8 bases, leaving 10 bases not matched to a gene. The CDR3 has 14 residues. Looked up from germline, CDR1 is WSHSY and CDR2 is SAAADI. CDR3 in DNA: TGCGCCAGCAGGGGGACTAGTCGGTTGGTTACGCAGTATTTT. Translation gives CASRGTSRLVTQYF.

In its sample, this clonotype was seen many times. V and J are TRBV7-2 and TRBJ1-3; D gene unclear. Trimming took off 5 bases at V and 2 bases at J, with 4 bases between the two ends. The CDR3 loop spans 12 amino acids. Germline V gene data show CDR1 as SGHTA and CDR2 as FQGNSA. The chain's CDR3 is CASSVPGNTIYF. CDR3 nucleotides: TGTGCCAGCAGCGTCCCTGGAAACACCATATATTTT.

The sample holds many counts of this clonotype. The V gene is TRBV3-1, the J gene TRBJ1-4, with 10 bases identical to TRBD1. From germline, CDR1 is LGHDT and CDR2 YNNKEL (reference sequence). The CDR3 is made up of 18 amino acids. Trimming at V came to 0 bases and at J to 8 bases, leaving 12 bases not matched to a gene. The CDR3: CASSQDNELGTGEEKLFF. The CDR3, as DNA: TGTGCCAGCAGCCAAGATAATGAGTTAGGGACAGGGGAGGAAAAACTGTTTTTT.

This clonotype was recorded a few times. This chain uses TRBV5-1 with TRBJ2-7, with D uncertain. V lost 10 bases and J lost 2, with 13 bases in between. The V gene's germline CDR1 is SGHRS and CDR2 YFSETQ. The CDR3 length is 12 residues. Here the CDR3 DNA reads TGCGCCTCCAGGACGGACGCCTACGAGCAGTACTTC. Translated: CASRTDAYEQYF.

The genes are TRBV28 and TRBJ1-5; a possible D gene is TRBD1 (6 bases). The CDR3 totals 14 residues. Trimming took 6 bases from V and 5 from J, leaving 14 bases between them. Germline V CDR1 and CDR2: MDHEN, SYDVKM. CDR3 DNA sequence: TGTGCCAGCAGGGCTCAGGGGCGAGATCAGCCCCAGCATTTT. Amino acids: CASRAQGRDQPQHF.

Turning to this clonotype: This may stem from a read error, because a much larger clone lies one nucleotide away. Given the absence of the conserved phenylalanine or tryptophan at the CDR3 end, a read error is likely. The chain links TRBV3-1 to TRBJ2-3; no clear D gene. Germline values: CDR1 LGHDT, CDR2 YNNKEL (reference sequence). This CDR3 spans 12 amino acids. V lost 6 bases and J 10 bases, leaving 14 bases between the germline ends. The CDR3 region is CASSVQVSPQYI. For the CDR3, the DNA is TGTGCCAGCAGTGTTCAGGTCTCCCCGCAGTATATT.

The sample holds many counts of this clonotype. The gene calls are TRBV7-3 and TRBJ2-3; 8 positions match TRBD1. Germline V gives CDR1 SGHTA, CDR2 FQGTGA. The junction had 3 bases not matched to a gene; V was cut back by 6 bases and J by 4 bases. The CDR3 has 13 amino acids. CDR3 amino acids: CASSGQGADTQYF. CDR3 DNA: TGTGCCAGCAGTGGACAGGGAGCAGATACGCAGTATTTT.

This clonotype was observed at least ten times. The V call is TRBV28, the J call TRBJ2-7, with D unresolved. V was shortened by 5 bases and J by 9 bases, with 8 bases between the two germline ends. CDR1 and CDR2 from the germline V gene are MDHEN and SYDVKM. The CDR3 totals 10 residues. CDR3 protein: CASSLTRQYF. The DNA for the CDR3 is TGTGCCAGCAGTCTCACGCGGCAGTACTTC.

This clonotype was detected a few times. In DNA, the CDR3 is TGTGCCAGCAGCTTAACAGGGGAAAGCAATCAGCCCCAGCATTTT. Its protein product is CASSLTGESNQPQHF. The V gene is TRBV9, the J gene TRBJ1-5; 7 bases align to TRBD1. After removal of 4 bases from V and 1 base from J, the junction contained 5 bases not matched to a gene. Germline V gene sequence: CDR1 SGDLS, CDR2 YYNGEE. The CDR3 contains 15 residues.

This clonotype was seen more than once but under ten times. This sequence joins TRBV12-3 or TRBV12-4 and TRBJ1-5; TRBD1 agrees at 7 bases. Losses at the gene ends were 3 bases for V and 3 bases for J; bases not matched to a gene: 5. There are 15 residues in the CDR3. CDR3 region: CASSFGDRHNQPQHF. CDR3 sequence (DNA): TGTGCCAGCAGTTTCGGGGACAGACACAATCAGCCCCAGCATTTT.

This clonotype was found a few times. The J gene is TRBJ1-6, the V gene TRBV28; a weak D match, TRBD1 (5 bases). V lost 7 bases to trimming and J lost 6 bases, with 10 bases between them. The CDR3 length is 13 residues. The germline CDR1 and CDR2 sequences are MDHEN and SYDVKM. The CDR3 region is CASKAGVNSPLHF. CDR3 DNA: TGTGCCAGCAAGGCGGGGGTTAATTCACCCCTCCACTTT.

This clonotype was counted only a few times. The gene calls are TRBV6-5 and TRBJ2-6; 7 bases fit TRBD2. The CDR3 runs to 17 residues. The germline gives CDR1 MNHEY, CDR2 SVGAGI. V lost 2 bases and J lost 2; bases outside the gene matches: 6. CDR3 coding DNA: TGTGCCAGCAGTTACGGGGGTAGCGGGCCTGGGGCCAACGTCCTGACTTTC. Protein product: CASSYGGSGPGANVLTF.

This clonotype was seen repeatedly, ten times or more. This chain uses TRBV7-9 with TRBJ2-1; tentatively, D is TRBD1 (6 bases). The CDR3 contains 14 residues. V lost 10 bases, J lost 7 bases, and 20 bases lay in between. Germline CDR1 SEHNR, CDR2 FQNEAQ (reference sequence). The DNA for the CDR3 is TGTGCCACCGTGGGACACCAAGTCCAAAATGAGCAGTTCTTC. Translation gives CATVGHQVQNEQFF.